This TCR beta chain derives from a study of T cell responses to AZD1222 COVID-19 vaccine. The V and J ends lost 2 bases and 4 bases, in that order; junction bases with no gene match: 13. CDR1 and CDR2 (germline): MNHEY, SVGEGT. The CDR3 is made up of 17 amino acids. Profiled with immunoSEQ multiplex PCR; TCRdb holds only in-frame clones, not every one. In the table there are 95,000 to 150,000 clones, about nine tenths of which are singletons. This clonotype was obtained from an adult who received the MenACWY meningococcal vaccine as a control. The genes are TRBV6-2 or TRBV6-3 and TRBJ2-7, with TRBD1 matching over 8 bases. The sequences come from peripheral blood, collected 28 days after the second dose of the MenACWY control vaccine. The chain's CDR3 is CASSYGQGDRGGYEQYV. The CDR3 bases are TGTGCCAGCAGTTACGGCCAGGGTGACAGGGGAGGATACGAGCAGTACGTC.